The 21 T cell receptor beta chains listed next were all sequenced from one sample in a study of vaccination and CD4 T cells after COVID-19. Antigen specificity for these receptors is unknown. Regarding treatment: roughly 10-day PBMC culture with coronavirus spike peptide pools or control peptides (ViraFEST assay). Sequence data for DNA of cultured CD4+ T cells were generated by the Oncomine TCR Beta short-read assay. One entry per CDR3 protein results from TCRdb running MiXCR on the PCR reads. Seen here are about 27,000 distinct CDR3 sequences, approximately 66% observed once, and the top ten hold about a sixth. The sequencing here drew on CD4+ T cells from blood, cultured in vitro, taken after SARS-CoV-2 vaccination. The receptors stem from a human donor who received a COVID-19 vaccine.

The rearrangement joins TRBV9 to TRBJ1-5; D unclear. This CDR3 has 13 amino acids. Per germline, CDR1 SGDLS and CDR2 YYNGEE. The V end lost 0 bases, the J end lost 4 bases, and 5 bases lay between the germline ends. The CDR3 sequence: CASSVDWNQPQHF. Written as DNA, the CDR3 is TGTGCCAGCAGCGTAGACTGGAATCAGCCCCAGCATTTT. Looking up the rest from reference TRBV9 and TRBJ1-5 gives the full variable domain: DSGVTQTPKHLITATGQRVTLRCSPRSGDLSVYWYQQSLDQGLQFLIQYYNGEERAKGNILERFSAQQFPDLHSELNLSSLELGDSALYFCASSVDWNQPQHFGDGTRLSIL.

The CDR3 reads CASSLEGTGAGELFF. The CDR3, as DNA: TGCGCCAGCAGCTTGGAAGGAACAGGGGCCGGGGAGCTGTTTTTT. The chain uses TRBV5-1 and TRBJ2-2; 7 positions agree with TRBD1. This CDR3 has 15 residues. The ends lost 0 bases at V and 6 bases at J; junction bases unmatched: 5. Germline CDR1 reads SGHRS; CDR2 reads YFSETQ.

The chain uses TRBV19 and TRBJ2-2; D call uncertain. Germline CDR1 reads LNHDA; CDR2 reads SQIVND (reference sequence). Trimming pared 0 bases from V and 4 bases from J, leaving 0 bases between. This CDR3 is built from 12 residues. In DNA, the CDR3 is TGTGCCAGTAGTATAGACACCGGGGAGCTGTTTTTT. Encoded protein: CASSIDTGELFF.

Only a few counts were recorded for this clonotype. The chain recombines TRBV5-1 with TRBJ2-3; D might be TRBD2 (5 bases). The CDR3 has 14 residues. CDR1 is SGHRS, CDR2 YFSETQ, per germline. V was trimmed by 5 bases and J by 7 bases, leaving 17 bases between them. CDR3 sequence reads: CASRRAGVVYTQYF. CDR3 in DNA: TGCGCCAGCAGGCGGGCCGGAGTGGTGTATACGCAGTATTTT.

This clonotype was seen only a few times. The gene calls are TRBV30 and TRBJ1-1; tentative D call: TRBD1 (6 bases). Per germline, CDR1 GTSNPN and CDR2 SVGIG (reference sequence). The CDR3 has 12 residues. V lost 5 bases, J lost 5 bases, and 12 bases lay in between. CDR3 amino acids: CAWGGGPTEAFF. The CDR3 bases are TGTGCCTGGGGAGGGGGGCCGACTGAAGCTTTCTTT.

This clonotype has just a few counts. V is TRBV7-2 and J is TRBJ2-3, with 8 nucleotides matching TRBD2. This CDR3 region has 16 residues. J gave up 0 bases and V 5 bases, and 7 bases lay outside the gene matches. Germline loops: CDR1 SGHTA, CDR2 FQGNSA. The CDR3 loop reads CASSDLAGVSTDTQYF. Written as DNA, the CDR3 is TGTGCCAGCAGCGATCTAGCGGGCGTTAGCACAGATACGCAGTATTTT.

This clonotype was detected once. The V gene is TRBV10-3, the J gene TRBJ1-5; a possible D gene is TRBD1 (5 bases). CDR1 is ENHRY, CDR2 SYGVKD, per germline. The V and J ends lost 4 bases and 8 bases respectively, with 12 bases between them. The CDR3 runs 13 residues. This CDR3 reads CAISGEGIKPQHF. CDR3 sequence (DNA): TGTGCCATCAGTGGGGAGGGGATCAAGCCCCAGCATTTT.

The V gene is TRBV29-1, the J gene TRBJ1-6; 8 bases align to TRBD1. The germline V gene encodes CDR1 SQVTM and CDR2 ANQGSEA. The CDR3 sequence is 13 residues long. V shed 1 base and J 8 bases; nucleotides not matched to a gene: 1. The DNA of the CDR3 is TGCAGCGTTGAAGTGGACAGGGATTCACCCCTCCACTTT. Its protein product is CSVEVDRDSPLHF.

The chain employs TRBV19 and TRBJ1-5; TRBD1 agrees at 8 bases. V lost 5 bases and J lost 12; bases outside the gene matches: 9. The CDR3 runs 13 residues. Germline CDR1 reads LNHDA; CDR2 reads SQIVND (reference sequence). This CDR3 reads CASSSQGARVQHF. The DNA of the CDR3 is TGTGCCAGTAGTTCTCAGGGGGCGCGTGTCCAGCATTTT.

Written as DNA, the CDR3 is TGTGCCGGCTGGGGGGAGAACACTGAAGCTTTCTTT. Residues: CAGWGENTEAFF. The chain links TRBV6-1 to TRBJ1-1; tentative D call: TRBD1 (5 bases). The CDR3 has 12 amino acids. Germline loops: CDR1 MNHNS, CDR2 SASEGT. V lost 11 bases, J lost 1 base, and 11 bases lay in between.

This clonotype appeared a few times. The chain employs TRBV7-9 and TRBJ2-3, with 8 bases lining up with TRBD1. Germline V CDR1 and CDR2: SEHNR, FQNEAQ (reference sequence). This CDR3 is built from 14 residues. The V gene end was trimmed by 3 bases and the J gene end by 2 bases; junction bases not matched to a gene: 1. The CDR3 loop reads CASSFRGPTDTQYF. CDR3 sequence (DNA): TGTGCCAGCAGCTTCAGGGGGCCCACAGATACGCAGTATTTT.

The chain joins TRBV11-3 to TRBJ1-1; D gene ambiguous. The V and J ends lost 3 bases and 1 base respectively, with 6 bases between them. Germline values: CDR1 SGHNT, CDR2 YENEEA. The CDR3 has 13 residues. The CDR3 DNA reads as TGTGCCAGCAGCTTGTTAAGGAACACTGAAGCTTTCTTT. This sequence encodes CASSLLRNTEAFF.

The chain carries TRBV24-1 and TRBJ2-5; 9 positions agree with TRBD1. Trimming cost V 7 bases and J 2 bases; bases outside gene matches: 4. Germline V gene sequence: CDR1 KGHDR, CDR2 SFDVKD. This CDR3 comprises 14 residues. In nucleotides, the CDR3 is TGTGCCACCAGGGGGACAGGGCCTCAAGAGACCCAGTACTTC. Translated, it gives CATRGTGPQETQYF.

This rearrangement joins TRBV3-1 to TRBJ1-1; no definite D call. Trimming shortened V by 4 bases and J by 1 base, and 16 bases separated the two germline ends. CDR1 and CDR2 (germline): LGHDT, YNNKEL (reference sequence). This CDR3 is 16 amino acids long. CDR3 in DNA: TGTGCCAGCAGCCCACACCACGGCGTTGCGAACACTGAAGCTTTCTTT. This encodes CASSPHHGVANTEAFF.

This clonotype was counted once. DNA of the CDR3: TGTGCCACCAGCAGAGACCGGTTTAATTTGTCCCCCTCTGAAGCTTTCTTT. Amino acid sequence: CATSRDRFNLSPSEAFF. The rearrangement joins TRBV15 to TRBJ1-1; D uncertain. The CDR3 spans 17 residues. Germline CDR1 LNHNV, CDR2 YYDKDF (reference sequence). V lost 0 bases and J lost 6, with 20 bases in between.

The chain joins TRBV12-3 or TRBV12-4 to TRBJ1-1, with TRBD1 matching over 8 bases. CDR3 size: 15 residues. V shed 7 bases, J shed 5 bases, and the junction held 12 bases outside the gene matches. The CDR3 DNA is TGTGCCAGCACTTTTGGGGACAGGATTAGTACTGAAGCTTTCTTT. It translates to CASTFGDRISTEAFF.

This clonotype was observed a single time. The chain combines TRBV24-1 with TRBJ1-5; TRBD1 agrees at 10 bases. The CDR3 is 20 amino acids. CDR1 is KGHDR and CDR2 is SFDVKD in the germline V gene. V was pared by 4 bases and J by 2 bases, with 16 bases of the junction left unmatched. The CDR3 coding sequence is TGTGCCACCAGTGACCGCTCCCTAAGACAGGGGGCAAGGGGCAATCAGCCCCAGCATTTT. Amino acid sequence: CATSDRSLRQGARGNQPQHF.

The sample holds a few counts of this clonotype. The chain is built from TRBV27 and TRBJ2-7; D not certain. Germline-derived CDR1 and CDR2 are MNHEY and SMNVEV (reference sequence). The CDR3 totals 13 residues. V was trimmed by 0 bases and J by 4 bases, leaving 7 bases between them. This CDR3 reads CASSLSGQYEQYF. Here the CDR3 DNA reads TGTGCCAGCAGTTTATCGGGCCAATACGAGCAGTACTTC.

The rearrangement links TRBV11-3 to TRBJ2-1; 8 bases are shared with TRBD2. Germline CDR1 is SGHNT and CDR2 is YENEEA. After removal of 4 bases from V and 5 bases from J, the junction contained 7 bases not matched to a gene. This CDR3 has 15 residues. The CDR3 nucleotides read TGTGCCAGCAGCTCCCGGGTAGCGGGGAACAATGAGCAGTTCTTC. Translated: CASSSRVAGNNEQFF.

The rearrangement joins TRBV24-1 to TRBJ1-5; D gene uncertain. The V end lost 1 base, the J end lost 5 bases, and 5 bases lay between the germline ends. CDR3 size: 13 residues. Looked up from germline, CDR1 is KGHDR and CDR2 is SFDVKD. The CDR3 here is CATSDFSDQPQHF. In DNA form, the CDR3 reads TGTGCCACCAGTGATTTCTCGGATCAGCCCCAGCATTTT.

This clonotype has only a few counts. The gene calls are TRBV24-1 and TRBJ1-4; TRBD1 agrees at 8 bases. The CDR3 is 16 amino acids. The trim removed 3 bases at V and 10 bases at J, leaving 12 bases unmatched. CDR1 KGHDR and CDR2 SFDVKD come from the germline V gene. The CDR3 nucleotides are TGTGCCACCAGTGATAACGACAGGGGAGGGGATCGAAAACTGTTTTTT. Translating gives CATSDNDRGGDRKLFF.